Given below is one T cell receptor (beta chain) in context. The sample comes from a study of blood T cell repertoires in COVID-19. The CDR3 length is 16 residues. CDR1 MDHEN and CDR2 SYDVKM come from the germline V gene. V shed 4 bases and J 4 bases; nucleotides not matched to a gene: 7. The data were produced by immunoSEQ multiplex PCR, yet TCRdb's version contains in-frame clones alone and is incomplete. Among over 200,000 clones listed, approximately 82% were seen once. V usage is TRBV28 and J usage is TRBJ1-5, with 10 nucleotides matching TRBD1. Sequenced sample: peripheral blood. The clonotype was recovered from a man at least 80 years old with acute or convalescent COVID-19. The DNA for the CDR3 is TGTGCCAGCAGTTCGACGGGACAGGGGCTTAATCAGCCCCAGCATTTT. Its translation: CASSSTGQGLNQPQHF.